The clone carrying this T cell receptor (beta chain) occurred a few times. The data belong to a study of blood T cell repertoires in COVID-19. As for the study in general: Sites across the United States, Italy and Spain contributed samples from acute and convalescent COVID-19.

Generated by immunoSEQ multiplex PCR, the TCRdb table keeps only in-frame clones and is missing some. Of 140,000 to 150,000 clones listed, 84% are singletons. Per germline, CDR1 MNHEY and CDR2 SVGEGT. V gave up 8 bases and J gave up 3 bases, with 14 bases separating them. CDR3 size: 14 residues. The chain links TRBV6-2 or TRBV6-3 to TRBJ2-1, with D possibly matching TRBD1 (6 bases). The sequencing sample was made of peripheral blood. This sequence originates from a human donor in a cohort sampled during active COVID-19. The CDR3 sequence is CASRPTGFYNEQFF. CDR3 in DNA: TGTGCCAGCCGCCCGACAGGCTTCTACAATGAGCAGTTCTTC.